Reported below is one T cell receptor (beta chain). Its specificity is not known. TCRdb independently ran MiXCR on the 5' RACE reads; one entry per CDR3 protein. The repertoire has 400,000 or so distinct CDR3 sequences, more than 9% of them found once; the top ten carry roughly 18%. The sample comes from a study of T cells after yellow fever vaccination. Study-level findings and limits: The secondary response showed a weaker magnitude and a faster peak, day 5 versus 15.

The sequenced sample was PBMCs, obtained on the day of the first yellow fever vaccination. The sequence was obtained from a man aged 18 to 29 who received the YFV17D yellow fever vaccine.

The CDR3 loop reads CASSQALSITDTQYF. The DNA of the CDR3 is TGTGCCAGCAGCCAAGCCCTATCAATCACAGATACGCAGTATTTT. The genes are TRBV3-1 and TRBJ2-3; D remains ambiguous. Germline assignment: CDR1 LGHDT and CDR2 YNNKEL (reference sequence). V was cut by 1 base and J by 2 bases, with 10 bases left in between. The CDR3 is 15 residues long.